This T cell receptor (beta chain) derives from a study of T cell repertoires in cytomegalovirus infection. Looked up from germline, CDR1 is DFQATT and CDR2 is SNEGSKA (reference sequence). This CDR3 has 13 amino acids. As regards this clonotype: A read error may account for a junction end that differs from germline.

Via MiXCR, TCRdb re-called the reads, giving one row per CDR3 protein. The data contain around 450,000 distinct CDR3 sequences, over 9% of them singletons. This TCR was sampled from a human donor in good health (CMV status not recorded). Some clones in this sample may be carry-over from other donors' samples. The V call is TRBV20-1, the J call TRBJ1-5, with D uncertain. The sample was PBMCs. The CDR3 nucleotides are TGCAGAGCTAGGAACCCCTATGATCAGCCCCAGCATTTT. Translated, it gives CRARNPYDQPQHF.